The clone carrying this TCR beta chain was recorded many times. Germline CDR1 and CDR2: SGHTA and FQGNSA. The CDR3 totals 14 residues. The V and J ends lost 5 bases and 9 bases, in that order; junction bases with no gene match: 7. The sample is drawn from a study of low-dose radiotherapy and immunotherapy resistance in tumors. On the study more broadly: Per fraction, Cohort 1 was given 0.5 Gy every 2 weeks, for a total of 6.5 Gy. Patients were treated with intravenous nivolumab at 240 mg every two weeks and were also dosed with ipilimumab at 1 mg/kg every six weeks. Aspirin was taken orally by patients at 300 mg daily for four cycles from cycle 1 day 1.

Alpha- and beta-chain coverage of first-strand cDNA came from TRAV- and TRBV-specific primers. Both a constant-region primer and a V-primer adapter served to amplify TCRs across roughly 22 PCR cycles. TCRdb analysed the reads with MiXCR anew, one entry per CDR3 protein. The sample has more than 90,000 distinct CDR3 sequences, around 20% seen once. The sample's time point: after trial treatment. Indicated treatment: LDRT plus nivolumab, ipilimumab, low-dose cyclophosphamide and aspirin (RACIN trial). Low-dose radiotherapy and low-dose cyclophosphamide, together with aspirin, ipilimumab and nivolumab, were given to donors.

The input for sequencing was PBMCs, taken after low-dose radiotherapy plus immunotherapy. The TCR was taken from a male donor with prostate cancer. The chain uses TRBV7-2 and TRBJ2-5; 12 positions agree with TRBD2. The DNA of the CDR3 is TGTGCCAGCAGCGCCGCTAGCGGGGGGGGGCCCCAGTACTTC. Protein product: CASSAASGGGPQYF.